This TCR beta chain was recorded in a study of blood T cells in healthy people across ages. Germline V gene data show CDR1 as LGHNA and CDR2 as YSLEER. Trimming left V 1 base short and J 6 bases short, with 16 bases between. CDR3 size: 16 residues. Next came a second PCR, run for about 6 to 11 cycles, which used a sample-barcoded 5' primer along with a J-beta primer mix. TCRdb re-called the 5' RACE reads with MiXCR, one entry per CDR3 protein. The sample yields over 600,000 distinct CDR3 sequences, roughly 56% seen once. Sequenced input: blood. The chain employs TRBV4-3 and TRBJ2-1; D is possibly TRBD2 (6 bases). This sequence originates from a middle-aged man in good health. The CDR3 loop reads CASSQVGDFVGNEQFF. DNA of the CDR3: TGCGCCAGCAGCCAAGTTGGGGACTTCGTGGGCAATGAGCAGTTCTTC.